Listed below are T cell receptor beta chains from one sample, sequenced in a study of blood T cell repertoires in COVID-19. Profiling relied on immunoSEQ multiplex PCR, and the TCRdb table lists in-frame clones only, not all of them. There are about 230,000 clones in the sample; roughly 80% occur only once, and 6% to 9.5% lies in the top ten. Sequenced sample: peripheral blood. These receptors originate from a woman at least 80 years old with acute or convalescent COVID-19. Each CDR3 is given with its conserved first and last residue.

>TRBJ1-1|TRBV6-1
CASGGANTEAFF
>TRBJ2-1|TRBV7-9
CASSSTGLPSNEQFF
>TRBJ2-5|TRBV2
CASSEFPPGGNF
>TRBJ1-6|TRBV6-5
CASRVTGTNSPLHF
>TRBJ1-4|TRBV12-3/TRBV12-4
CASSRTGGEKLFF
>TRBJ2-1|TRBV7-2
CASSSPTSGRVYEQFF
>TRBJ1-1|TRBV10-3
CAISQSTGGLTEAFF
>TRBJ2-1|TRBV20-1
CSAKGLHEQFF
>TRBJ1-2|TRBV10-3
CAISEPDRGGGYTF
>TRBJ2-3|TRBV10-3
CATTLGAGYRTDTQYF
>TRBJ1-5|TRBV3-1/TRBV3-2
CASSRPRAPERGYSNQPQHF
>TRBJ1-4|TRBV7-8
CASSLADRNEKLFF
>TRBJ1-6|TRBV3-1/TRBV3-2
CASSQLDSVNSPLHF
>TRBJ2-6|TRBV21-1
CASSGVTGGSISGANVLTF
>TRBJ1-4|TRBV6-6
CASNRDPNEKLFF
>TRBJ2-3|TRBV25-1
CASSGPGADTQYF
>TRBJ2-7|TRBV7-9
CASSLAWQGKMTGEQYF
>TRBJ1-1|TRBV5-4
CASSLAEGRRAEAFF
>TRBJ1-4|TRBV19
CASSIAQGAWEKLFF
>TRBJ2-1|TRBV7-2
CASSFEPPGGAIEQFF
>TRBJ2-6|TRBV29-1
CSVAYSSGANVLTF
>TRBJ2-3|TRBV5-1
CASSRSGRDTDTQYF
>TRBJ2-7|TRBV10-1
CASSAASAGEQYF
>TRBJ2-2|TRBV19
CASSTNTGELFF
>TRBJ2-1|TRBV6-5
CASSTGTSGNEQFF
>TRBJ1-2|TRBV27
CASSLIWEDRGRRGYTF
>TRBJ2-2|TRBV28
CASSPPSGLNTGELFF
>TRBJ2-5|TRBV9
CASSVKDRAQETQYF
>TRBJ1-1|TRBV29-1
CSVGARGNTEAFF